A single count supports the clone carrying this TCR beta chain. This specimen belongs to a study of CD8 T cells in Susac syndrome. RNA, at about 0.5 to 1 ug, was reverse transcribed with random hexamers. TCRdb used MiXCR to reprocess the immunoSEQ multiplex PCR reads, holding one entry per CDR3 protein. Of around 230,000 distinct CDR3 sequences listed, around 96% were seen once; the top ten hold 0.095%. It was negative isolation that provided the CD8+ and CD4+ T cells, whereas TEMRA cells were enriched by FACS. CDR1 and CDR2 (germline): GTSNPN, SVGIG (reference sequence). This CDR3 has 14 amino acids. V was shortened by 3 bases and J by 6 bases, with 15 bases between the two germline ends.

The TCR originated in a human donor with multiple sclerosis. Specimen: CD4+ T cells from PBMCs. J is TRBJ1-5 and V is TRBV30, with D maybe TRBD1 (5 bases). CDR3 sequence reads: CAWRAGGWSQPQHF. CDR3 nucleotide sequence: TGTGCCTGGAGGGCTGGGGGATGGTCTCAGCCCCAGCATTTT.